This T cell receptor beta chain was identified in a study of T cell responses to AZD1222 COVID-19 vaccine. Looking at the study overall: Pooling of second doses given at about 4 or about 12 weeks was done.

Here immunoSEQ multiplex PCR was the method, and the copy in TCRdb shows in-frame clones only, minus some. This repertoire shows around 180,000 clones, almost 90% found once; its top ten account for approximately 0.5%. V shed 10 bases and J shed 9 bases, with 21 bases lying between them. Germline V gene lookup returns CDR1 KGHDR and CDR2 SFDVKD. This CDR3 is built from 14 residues. About this clone itself: What it recognizes is unknown.

General study results and limits: CD4 TCRs covered the whole spike, strongest at regions 160-218 and 743-854. The donor group comprised mostly white British people and more females; the analysis possibly underestimated clonal diversity.

The clonotype originates from an adult in good health. This chain uses TRBV24-1 with TRBJ1-5, with D possibly TRBD1 on 6 matching bases. The sample here was peripheral blood, taken on day 0 of AZD1222 vaccination. DNA of the CDR3: TGTGCCACAGCCGCGGGACAAGATATTGGGCCCCAGCATTTT. The encoded protein is CATAAGQDIGPQHF.